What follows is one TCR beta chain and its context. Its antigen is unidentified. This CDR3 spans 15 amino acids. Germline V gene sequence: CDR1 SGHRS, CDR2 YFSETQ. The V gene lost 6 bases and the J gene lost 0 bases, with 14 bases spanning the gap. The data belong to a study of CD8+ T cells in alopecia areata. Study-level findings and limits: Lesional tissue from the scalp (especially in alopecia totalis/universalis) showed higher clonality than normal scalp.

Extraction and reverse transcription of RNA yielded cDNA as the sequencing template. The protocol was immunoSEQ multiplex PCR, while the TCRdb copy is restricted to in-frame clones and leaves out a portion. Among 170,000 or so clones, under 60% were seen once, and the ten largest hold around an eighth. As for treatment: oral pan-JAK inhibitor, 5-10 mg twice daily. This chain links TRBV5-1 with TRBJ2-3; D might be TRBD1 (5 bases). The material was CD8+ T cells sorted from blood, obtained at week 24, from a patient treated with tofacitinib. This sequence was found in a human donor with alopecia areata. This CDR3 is CASTSGQASTDTQYF. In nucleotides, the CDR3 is TGCGCCAGCACGTCAGGGCAGGCAAGCACAGATACGCAGTATTTT. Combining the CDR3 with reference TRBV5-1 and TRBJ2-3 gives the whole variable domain KAGVTQTPRYLIKTRGQQVTLSCSPISGHRSVSWYQQTPGQGLQFLFEYFSETQRNKGNFPGRFSGRQFSNSRSEMNVSTLELGDSALYLCASTSGQASTDTQYFGPGTRLTVL.